This paragraph reports one TCR beta chain. What it binds is unknown. From germline, CDR1 is MRHNA and CDR2 SNTAGT. The trim removed 2 bases at V and 5 bases at J, leaving 5 bases unmatched. The CDR3 spans 16 residues. Measured with immunoSEQ multiplex PCR; TCRdb has only the in-frame clones, and not every one. The sample has about 120,000 clones, more than 75% seen once. This specimen comes from a study of cytomegalovirus exposure and HLA in healthy donors. Study in general: The 90 to 150 validation repertoires used the same platform as the roughly 670 first-cohort repertoires, a later analysis reported. Study observations and caveats: Accounts indicate the classifier identified cytomegalovirus status with strong specificity and sensitivity. It was approximately 150 TCR beta chains that were listed as cytomegalovirus-associated.

The specimen sequenced was PBMCs. The chain uses TRBV6-4 and TRBJ2-1; 11 bases are a match to TRBD2. The clonotype was recovered from a woman in her twenties or thirties in good health and CMV-seronegative. CDR3 protein: CASSDEASGGNNEQFF. The DNA for the CDR3 is TGTGCCAGCAGTGACGAGGCTAGCGGGGGGAACAATGAGCAGTTCTTC.